The 3 T cell receptor beta chains presented below share a single source sample, sequenced in a study of T cells in Graves' hyperthyroidism and ophthalmopathy. Amplification of TCR beta CDR3 regions used RNA as the template. Using the HTBI primer set, a first-round RT-PCR was run on the TCR CDR3. TCRdb analysed the multiplex PCR reads with MiXCR anew, one entry per CDR3 protein. The sample holds around 620,000 distinct CDR3 sequences, 40% to 55% seen once. Sequencing was performed on peripheral blood or thyroid tissue (not recorded which). The receptors come from an adult woman with Graves' disease, either hyperthyroidism or ophthalmopathy (not recorded which).

This clonotype was seen a few times. Here the CDR3 reads CSVEGRQETQYF. The CDR3, as DNA: TGCAGCGTTGAGGGCAGACAAGAGACCCAGTACTTC. The chain joins TRBV29-1 to TRBJ2-5; D is uncertain. Trimming left V 3 bases short and J 2 bases short, with 7 bases between. The CDR3 length is 12 residues. The germline gives CDR1 SQVTM, CDR2 ANQGSEA.

This clonotype appeared many times. The CDR3 loop reads CASSQDRNSNQPQHF. In nucleotides, the CDR3 is TGTGCCAGCAGTCAGGACAGAAATAGCAATCAGCCCCAGCATTTT. The rearrangement links TRBV6-5 to TRBJ1-5; a weak D match, TRBD1 (6 bases). CDR3 length: 15 residues. Per germline, CDR1 MNHEY and CDR2 SVGAGI. Trimming shortened V by 5 bases and J by 0 bases, and 11 bases separated the two germline ends.

This clonotype was detected many times. The gene calls are TRBV28 and TRBJ1-2; TRBD1 aligns across 9 bases. Unmatched junction bases numbered 8, after V lost 6 bases and J lost 6 bases. The CDR3 covers 14 residues. CDR1 MDHEN and CDR2 SYDVKM come from the germline V gene. The DNA for the CDR3 is TGTGCCAGCAGACGGACAGGGGATGGTCATGGCTACACCTTC. As protein: CASRRTGDGHGYTF.